Described below is a single T cell receptor (beta chain) sequence and its context. Using immunoSEQ multiplex PCR, the repertoire was profiled, and TCRdb retains in-frame clones only, with some absent. The table lists around 260,000 clones, over 65% of them singletons, with roughly 4.6% in the top ten. Germline CDR1 and CDR2: SGHTS and YDEGEE. The CDR3 runs 17 residues. After removal of 2 bases from V and 5 bases from J, the junction contained 12 bases not matched to a gene. The data were obtained in a study of blood T cell repertoires in COVID-19. For the study at large: Sites in the United States, Italy and Spain provided acute and convalescent COVID-19 samples. From T cells, B-cell-depleted T cells, or PBMCs came the material, which was cDNA or gDNA.

The chain employs TRBV5-8 and TRBJ1-1; 10 nucleotides line up with TRBD1. Source material: peripheral blood. The receptor was isolated from a man aged 55 to 69 who had recovered from COVID-19. The DNA for the CDR3 is TGTGCCAGCAGCTTCACCGCCGGGACAGGGGTTGTGACTGAAGCTTTCTTT. It codes for CASSFTAGTGVVTEAFF.